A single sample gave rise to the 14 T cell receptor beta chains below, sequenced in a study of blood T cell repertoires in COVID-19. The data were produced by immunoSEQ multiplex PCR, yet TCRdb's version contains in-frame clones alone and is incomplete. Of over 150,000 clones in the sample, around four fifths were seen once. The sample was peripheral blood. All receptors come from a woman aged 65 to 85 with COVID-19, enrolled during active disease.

The CDR3 coding sequence is TGTGCCAGCAGTTGGAGAAACACTGAAGCTTTCTTT. The encoded protein is CASSWRNTEAFF. The chain combines TRBV6-5 with TRBJ1-1, with D uncertain. V lost 4 bases and J lost 2, with 5 bases in between. Per the germline V gene, CDR1 is MNHEY and CDR2 is SVGAGI. This CDR3 is built from 12 residues.

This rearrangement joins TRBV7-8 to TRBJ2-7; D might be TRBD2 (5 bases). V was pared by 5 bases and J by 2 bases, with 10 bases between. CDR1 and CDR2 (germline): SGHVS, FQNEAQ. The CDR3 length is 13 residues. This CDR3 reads CASSQTLAYEQYF. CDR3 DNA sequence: TGTGCCAGCAGCCAGACACTAGCCTACGAGCAGTACTTC.

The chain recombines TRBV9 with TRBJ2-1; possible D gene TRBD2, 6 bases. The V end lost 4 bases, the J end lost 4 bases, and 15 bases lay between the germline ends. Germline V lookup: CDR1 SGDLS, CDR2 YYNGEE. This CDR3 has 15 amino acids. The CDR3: CASSSTTGTYNEQFF. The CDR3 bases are TGTGCCAGCAGCTCGACCACCGGGACTTACAATGAGCAGTTCTTC.

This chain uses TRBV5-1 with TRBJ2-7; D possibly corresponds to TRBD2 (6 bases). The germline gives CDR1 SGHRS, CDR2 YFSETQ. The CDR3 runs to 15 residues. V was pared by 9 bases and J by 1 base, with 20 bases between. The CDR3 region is CATSTGDAQSYEQYF. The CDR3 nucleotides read TGCGCCACCAGTACGGGAGACGCGCAATCCTACGAGCAGTACTTC.

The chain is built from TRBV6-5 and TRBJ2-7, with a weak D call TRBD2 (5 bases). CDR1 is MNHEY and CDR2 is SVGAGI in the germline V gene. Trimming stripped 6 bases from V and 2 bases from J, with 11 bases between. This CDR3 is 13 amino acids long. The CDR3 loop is CASSPTTAYEQYF. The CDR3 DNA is TGTGCCAGCAGCCCGACTACTGCCTACGAGCAGTACTTC.

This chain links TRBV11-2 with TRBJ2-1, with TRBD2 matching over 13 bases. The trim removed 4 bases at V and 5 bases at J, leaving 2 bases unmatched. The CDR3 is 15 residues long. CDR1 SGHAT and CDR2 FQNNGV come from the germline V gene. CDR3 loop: CASSYGLAGDNEQFF. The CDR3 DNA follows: TGTGCCAGCAGCTACGGACTAGCGGGGGACAATGAGCAGTTCTTC.

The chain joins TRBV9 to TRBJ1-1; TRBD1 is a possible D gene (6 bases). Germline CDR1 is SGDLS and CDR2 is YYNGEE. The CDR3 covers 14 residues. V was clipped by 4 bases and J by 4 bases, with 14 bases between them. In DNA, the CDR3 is TGTGCCAGCAGCTTCGAGGGGGTAGGCACTGAAGCTTTCTTT. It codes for CASSFEGVGTEAFF.

The CDR3 is CASKGGGEMDEQYF. The CDR3 DNA follows: TGCGCCAGCAAAGGAGGCGGGGAGATGGACGAGCAGTACTTC. This chain uses TRBV5-1 with TRBJ2-7; tentative D call: TRBD2 (6 bases). The germline V gene encodes CDR1 SGHRS and CDR2 YFSETQ. Trimming stripped 6 bases from V and 5 bases from J, with 18 bases between. This CDR3 comprises 14 residues.

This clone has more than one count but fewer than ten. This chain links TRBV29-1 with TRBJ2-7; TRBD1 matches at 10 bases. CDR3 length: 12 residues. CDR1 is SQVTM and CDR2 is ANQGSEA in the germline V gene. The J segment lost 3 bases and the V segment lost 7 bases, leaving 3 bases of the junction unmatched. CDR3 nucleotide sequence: TGCAGCGGCCGGACAGGGGGCTACGAGCAGTACTTC. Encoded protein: CSGRTGGYEQYF.

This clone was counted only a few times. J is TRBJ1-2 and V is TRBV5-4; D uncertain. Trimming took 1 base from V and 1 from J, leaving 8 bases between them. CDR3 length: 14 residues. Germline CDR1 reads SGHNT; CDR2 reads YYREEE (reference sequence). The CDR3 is CASSLSGLNYGYTF. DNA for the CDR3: TGTGCCAGCAGCTTGAGCGGTCTTAACTATGGCTACACCTTC. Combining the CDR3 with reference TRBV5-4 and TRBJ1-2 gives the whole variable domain ETGVTQSPTHLIKTRGQQVTLRCSSQSGHNTVSWYQQALGQGPQFIFQYYREEENGRGNFPPRFSGLQFPNYSSELNVNALELDDSALYLCASSLSGLNYGYTFGSGTRLTVV.

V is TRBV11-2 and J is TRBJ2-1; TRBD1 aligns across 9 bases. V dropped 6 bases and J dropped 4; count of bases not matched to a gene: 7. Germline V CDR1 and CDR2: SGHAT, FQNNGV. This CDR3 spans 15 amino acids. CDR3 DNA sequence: TGTGCCAGCAGTTTAAGGGACAGGGTATACAATGAGCAGTTCTTC. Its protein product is CASSLRDRVYNEQFF.

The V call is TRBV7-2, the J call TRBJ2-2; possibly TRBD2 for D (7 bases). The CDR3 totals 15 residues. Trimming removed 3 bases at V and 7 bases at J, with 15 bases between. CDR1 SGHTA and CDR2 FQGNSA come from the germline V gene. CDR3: CASSFGGLQGGELFF. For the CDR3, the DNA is TGTGCCAGCAGCTTCGGGGGGCTGCAGGGCGGGGAGCTGTTTTTT.

CDR3 bases: TGTGCCAGCAGTCTCCCAGTAGGCGTAGGGGGCACTGAAGCTTTCTTT. Translation: CASSLPVGVGGTEAFF. The V and J genes are TRBV28 and TRBJ1-1; D might be TRBD1 (6 bases). Germline V gives CDR1 MDHEN, CDR2 SYDVKM. The V and J ends lost 5 bases and 4 bases respectively, with 20 bases between them. The CDR3 is 16 residues long.

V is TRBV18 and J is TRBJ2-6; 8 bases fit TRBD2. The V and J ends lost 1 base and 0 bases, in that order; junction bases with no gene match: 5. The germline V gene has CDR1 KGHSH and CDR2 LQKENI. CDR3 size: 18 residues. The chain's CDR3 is CASSPLRGALSGANVLTF. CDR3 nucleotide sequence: TGTGCCAGCTCACCACTGCGGGGGGCCCTCTCTGGGGCCAACGTCCTGACTTTC.